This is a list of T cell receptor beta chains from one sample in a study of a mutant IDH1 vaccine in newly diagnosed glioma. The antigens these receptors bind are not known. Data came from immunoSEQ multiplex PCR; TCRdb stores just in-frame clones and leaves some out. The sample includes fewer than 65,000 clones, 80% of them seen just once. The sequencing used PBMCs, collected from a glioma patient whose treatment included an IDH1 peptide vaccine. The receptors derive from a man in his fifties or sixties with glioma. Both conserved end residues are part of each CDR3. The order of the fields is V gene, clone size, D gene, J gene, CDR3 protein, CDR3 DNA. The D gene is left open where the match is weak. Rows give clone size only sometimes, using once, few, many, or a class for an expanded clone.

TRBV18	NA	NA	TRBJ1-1	CASSPTPGRNTEAFF	TGTGCCAGCTCACCTACTCCGGGACGGAACACTGAAGCTTTCTTT
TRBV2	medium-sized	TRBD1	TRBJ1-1	CASLRTGNMNTEAFF	TGTGCCAGCCTTCGGACAGGGAACATGAACACTGAAGCTTTCTTT
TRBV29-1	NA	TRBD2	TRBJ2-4	CSVEGVAGGLGSKNIQYF	TGCAGCGTTGAAGGGGTAGCGGGGGGGCTTGGGTCCAAAAACATTCAGTACTTC
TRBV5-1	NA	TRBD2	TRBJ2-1	CASAYDLAGGPNEQFF	TGCGCCAGCGCATACGATCTAGCGGGAGGGCCCAATGAGCAGTTCTTC
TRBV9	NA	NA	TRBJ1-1	CASSAGEWTEAFF	TGTGCCAGCAGCGCCGGCGAGTGGACTGAAGCTTTCTTT
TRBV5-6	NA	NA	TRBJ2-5	CASSNLAGQETQYF	TGTGCCAGCAGCAATCTAGCAGGCCAAGAGACCCAGTACTTC
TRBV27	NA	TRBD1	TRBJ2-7	CATAQTGVQYF	TGTGCCACCGCCCAGACAGGGGTGCAGTACTTC
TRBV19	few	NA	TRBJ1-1	CASMAGNTEAFF	TGTGCCAGTATGGCGGGGAACACTGAAGCTTTCTTT
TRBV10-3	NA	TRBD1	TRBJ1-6	CAISGTGRSPLHF	TGTGCCATCAGTGGGACAGGGAGATCACCCCTCCACTTT
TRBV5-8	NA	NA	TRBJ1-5	CASSTPTGPNQPQHF	TGTGCCAGCAGCACCCCCACGGGGCCTAATCAGCCCCAGCATTTT
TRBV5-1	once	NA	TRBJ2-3	CASSIGQTTDTQYF	TGCGCCAGCAGCATCGGACAAACCACAGATACGCAGTATTTT
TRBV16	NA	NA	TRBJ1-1	CASSQYGNTEAFF	TGTGCCAGCAGCCAATATGGTAACACTGAAGCTTTCTTT
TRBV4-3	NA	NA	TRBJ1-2	CASSQDGQDNYGYTF	TGCGCCAGCAGCCAAGATGGGCAGGACAACTATGGCTACACCTTC
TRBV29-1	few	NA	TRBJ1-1	CSVENTEAFF	TGCAGCGTTGAGAACACTGAAGCTTTCTTT
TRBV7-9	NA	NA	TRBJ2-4	CASSLVEGQGNIQYF	TGTGCCAGCAGCTTAGTGGAGGGCCAAGGAAACATTCAGTACTTC
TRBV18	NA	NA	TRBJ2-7	CASSPLAAPAEQYF	TGTGCCAGCTCACCACTTGCAGCTCCGGCCGAGCAGTACTTC
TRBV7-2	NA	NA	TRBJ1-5	CASSLGGAQHF	TGTGCCAGCAGCTTGGGAGGAGCCCAGCATTTT